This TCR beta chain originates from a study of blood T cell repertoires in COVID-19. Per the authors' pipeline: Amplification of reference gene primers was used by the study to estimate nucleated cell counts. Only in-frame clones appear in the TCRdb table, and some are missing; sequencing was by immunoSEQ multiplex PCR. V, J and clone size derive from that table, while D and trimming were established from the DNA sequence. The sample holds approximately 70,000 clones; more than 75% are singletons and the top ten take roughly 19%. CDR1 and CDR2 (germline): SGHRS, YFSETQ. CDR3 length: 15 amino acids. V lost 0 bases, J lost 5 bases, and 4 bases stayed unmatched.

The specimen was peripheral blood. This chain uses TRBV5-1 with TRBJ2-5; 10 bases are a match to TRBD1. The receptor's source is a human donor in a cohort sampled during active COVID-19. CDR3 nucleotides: TGCGCCAGCAGCTTGGGACAGGGGGCTGGTGAGACCCAGTACTTC. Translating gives CASSLGQGAGETQYF.